A selection of T cell receptor beta chains follows, all from one sample in a study of regulatory dendritic cells for organ transplantation. TCRdb's table, derived via immunoSEQ multiplex PCR, lists solely in-frame clones and lacks some. The sample includes about 38,000 clones, 85% to 95% seen only once; the top ten take over 0.09%. Sequenced input: naive CD8+ T cells from blood. The receptor set was obtained from a human donor in good health. CDR3s include the opening cysteine and the closing phenylalanine or tryptophan. D genes are given only for firm matches. Expanded clones are given a class, and other clones once, few, many or no size at all.

d_call j_call clone_size v_call cdr3_aa cdr3_nt
. TRBJ2-1 . TRBV5-5 CASSLPDSYNEQFF TGTGCCAGCAGCTTACCGGACAGTTACAATGAGCAGTTCTTC
. TRBJ1-1 . TRBV4-3 CASSQWAGVNTEAFF TGCGCCAGCAGCCAATGGGCAGGGGTGAACACTGAAGCTTTCTTT
. TRBJ2-7 . TRBV27 CASSFFGGSYEQYF TGTGCCAGCAGTTTTTTCGGGGGCTCCTACGAGCAGTACTTC
. TRBJ2-1 . TRBV28 CASRSSGSSSYNEQFF TGTGCCAGCAGATCCTCGGGGTCGAGCTCCTACAATGAGCAGTTCTTC
. TRBJ1-1 . TRBV18 CASSPRYPALPDEAFF TGTGCCAGCTCACCAAGGTATCCGGCCCTACCAGACGAAGCTTTCTTT
. TRBJ2-2 . TRBV5-4 CASSFGGNTGELFF TGTGCCAGCAGCTTCGGCGGCAACACCGGGGAGCTGTTTTTT
. TRBJ1-3 once TRBV5-5 CASSLSQGTGNTIYF TGTGCCAGCAGCTTGAGTCAGGGGACTGGAAACACCATATATTTT
TRBD1 TRBJ2-7 . TRBV10-2 CASLEPGQFYEQYF TGCGCCAGCTTGGAGCCGGGACAGTTCTACGAGCAGTACTTC
. TRBJ2-3 . TRBV27 CASSFRDNTDTQYF TGTGCCAGCAGTTTCCGGGACAACACAGATACGCAGTATTTT
. TRBJ2-1 . TRBV5-8 CASRPQGTYNEQFF TGTGCCAGCAGACCCCAGGGGACCTACAATGAGCAGTTCTTC
. TRBJ1-5 . TRBV5-1 CASSLGVRQPQHF TGCGCCAGCAGCTTGGGAGTGCGGCAGCCCCAGCATTTT
TRBD1 TRBJ1-2 once TRBV7-8 CASSRDRDLEVDYGYTF TGTGCCAGCAGCAGGGACAGGGACCTTGAGGTCGACTATGGCTACACCTTC
. TRBJ2-7 . TRBV4-2 CASSQERGARAYEQYF TGTGCCAGCAGCCAAGAGAGGGGAGCGCGCGCCTACGAGCAGTACTTC
. TRBJ2-7 . TRBV7-9 CASSLGGGLEQYF TGTGCCAGCAGCTTGGGTGGGGGGCTTGAGCAGTACTTC
. TRBJ2-7 . TRBV9 CASSVGLAYEQYF TGTGCCAGCAGCGTAGGACTCGCCTACGAGCAGTACTTC
. TRBJ1-2 . TRBV29-1 CSVEDRRQPKEGNYGYTF TGCAGCGTTGAAGATAGAAGACAGCCTAAGGAGGGGAACTATGGCTACACCTTC
. TRBJ2-3 once TRBV5-4 CASSLGLSQDTQYF TGTGCCAGCAGCTTAGGACTATCTCAGGATACGCAGTATTTT
TRBD2 TRBJ2-1 . TRBV4-2 CASSQTSGGASNEQFF TGTGCCAGCAGCCAAACTAGCGGGGGGGCATCCAATGAGCAGTTCTTC
. TRBJ2-3 . TRBV4-1 CASSQDKGTDTQYF TGCGCCAGCAGCCAAGATAAGGGCACAGATACGCAGTATTTT
. TRBJ2-2 once TRBV11-2 CASSLRPGPGELFF TGTGCCAGCAGCTTACGTCCGGGCCCCGGGGAGCTGTTTTTT
TRBD1 TRBJ2-7 once TRBV13 CASSSRDSSYEQYF TGTGCCAGCAGCTCCCGGGACAGCTCCTACGAGCAGTACTTC
TRBD1 TRBJ1-1 . TRBV5-1 CASSLDRGDTEAFF TGCGCCAGCAGCCTTGACAGGGGAGACACTGAAGCTTTCTTT
. TRBJ1-2 . TRBV5-8 CASSEDNYGYTF TGTGCCAGCAGCGAGGATAACTATGGCTACACCTTC
TRBD1 TRBJ1-1 . TRBV5-4 CASSQGTGVYRAFF TGCGCCAGCAGCCAAGGGACAGGGGTTTATCGGGCTTTCTTT
. TRBJ2-1 . TRBV28 CASRGVNEQFF TGTGCCAGCAGGGGGGTCAATGAGCAGTTCTTC
. TRBJ2-7 . TRBV27 CASSFLRPLSTYEQYF TGTGCCAGCAGTTTCCTACGACCGTTGAGCACCTACGAGCAGTACTTC
. TRBJ1-1 . TRBV9 CASSVQGGTEAFF TGTGCCAGCAGCGTTCAGGGTGGTACTGAAGCTTTCTTT
. TRBJ2-2 . TRBV10-1 CASRREPNTGELFF TGCGCCAGCAGAAGGGAACCGAACACCGGGGAGCTGTTTTTT
. TRBJ2-3 . TRBV9 CASSTSGASTGTQYF TGTGCCAGCAGCACAAGCGGAGCTAGCACAGGTACGCAGTATTTT
. TRBJ2-1 . TRBV6-5 CASSYGTGEFF TGTGCCAGCAGTTACGGGACTGGGGAGTTCTTC
TRBD2 TRBJ2-7 . TRBV7-2 CASSSGLAGGVDYEQYF TGTGCCAGCAGCTCGGGACTAGCGGGGGGCGTTGACTACGAGCAGTACTTC
. TRBJ2-2 . TRBV19 CASSILGGRYGELFF TGTGCCAGTAGTATATTAGGGGGGAGATACGGGGAGCTGTTTTTT
TRBD2 TRBJ2-7 . TRBV6-6 CASSQLAGGPYEQYF TGTGCCAGCAGCCAACTAGCGGGGGGGCCCTACGAGCAGTACTTC
TRBD1 TRBJ2-7 . TRBV10-3 CATGNRDRSSYEQYF TGTGCCACCGGAAACCGGGACAGGTCCTCCTACGAGCAGTACTTC
. TRBJ2-5 . TRBV10-2 CASLEERESGETQYF TGCGCCAGCCTGGAGGAACGGGAGTCGGGGGAGACCCAGTACTTC
. TRBJ2-1 . TRBV4-1 CASSQDGADSLSNEQFF TGCGCCAGCAGCCAAGATGGGGCTGACTCCTTAAGCAATGAGCAGTTCTTC
. TRBJ1-1 . TRBV28 CASSLSPADLNTEAFF TGTGCCAGCAGTTTATCCCCGGCAGACCTGAACACTGAAGCTTTCTTT
TRBD2 TRBJ2-1 . TRBV7-9 CASSPRLAGGVGKNNEQFF TGTGCCAGCAGCCCCCGACTAGCGGGAGGAGTCGGGAAAAACAATGAGCAGTTCTTC
. TRBJ2-7 . TRBV7-2 CASSEDPSYEQYF TGTGCCAGCAGCGAGGACCCCTCCTACGAGCAGTACTTC
TRBD2 TRBJ2-1 once TRBV27 CASSLGREGLIEQFF TGTGCCAGCAGTTTAGGGCGGGAGGGTCTCATTGAGCAGTTCTTC
TRBD2 TRBJ2-7 . TRBV7-2 CASTSGPLYEQYF TGTGCCAGCACTAGCGGGCCTCTATACGAGCAGTACTTC
. TRBJ2-7 . TRBV27 CASSLRGAISYEQYF TGTGCCAGCAGTTTACGAGGGGCAATTTCCTACGAGCAGTACTTC
TRBD1 TRBJ2-1 . TRBV15 CATGTGDYNEQFF TGTGCCACCGGGACAGGGGACTACAATGAGCAGTTCTTC
. TRBJ1-5 . TRBV7-9 CASSLEGPQHF TGTGCCAGCAGCTTAGAGGGTCCTCAGCATTTT
TRBD2 TRBJ2-1 . TRBV13 CASSGGLANEQFF TGTGCCAGCAGCGGGGGACTAGCCAATGAGCAGTTCTTC
TRBD1 TRBJ2-5 . TRBV11-1 CASSPIPRTGGETQYF TGTGCCAGCAGCCCCATCCCAAGGACAGGGGGAGAGACCCAGTACTTC
. TRBJ2-7 once TRBV27 CASSLSGENEQYF TGTGCCAGCAGTTTGTCAGGGGAAAACGAGCAGTACTTC
. TRBJ2-7 . TRBV4-2 CASSQEEYSPYEQYF TGTGCCAGCAGCCAAGAAGAATACAGCCCCTACGAGCAGTACTTC
. TRBJ2-2 . TRBV11-2 CASSFGDPGELFF TGTGCCAGCAGCTTCGGCGACCCCGGGGAGCTGTTTTTT